The clone carrying this T cell receptor beta chain has ten or more counts. Its antigen is still unknown. The CDR3 is cut off 3 residues early in the read; its end comes from the germline J gene. This record belongs to a study of T cell clonality in common variable immunodeficiency. Study-level results: Fewer deletions and N-nucleotide insertions were reportedly seen in common variable immunodeficiency TCR beta sequences. CVID subjects showed higher TCRbeta clonality than healthy controls.

The CDR3 consists of 16 residues. J gave up 3 bases and V 1 base, and 3 bases lay outside the gene matches. The germline gives CDR1 SGHVS, CDR2 FQNEAQ. Clones were sequenced by immunoSEQ multiplex PCR, and TCRdb holds only the in-frame ones, with some missing. Observed are around 57,000 clones, no singletons, with the top ten taking 5.4%. Caucasian heritage predominated among both patients and controls. Each donor provided about 5 to 8.5 ml of heparinized whole blood. The clonotype was recovered from a person between 18 and 75 years old in good health. Sequences were obtained from peripheral blood mononuclear cells. V and J are TRBV7-8 and TRBJ2-3, with 11 bases fitting TRBD2. The DNA read from the CDR3 is TGTGCCAGCAGCTTAGGTAGCGGGAGGGCAACAGATACG. Translating gives CASSLGSGRATDT. In full, the CDR3 is CASSLGSGRATDTQYF.